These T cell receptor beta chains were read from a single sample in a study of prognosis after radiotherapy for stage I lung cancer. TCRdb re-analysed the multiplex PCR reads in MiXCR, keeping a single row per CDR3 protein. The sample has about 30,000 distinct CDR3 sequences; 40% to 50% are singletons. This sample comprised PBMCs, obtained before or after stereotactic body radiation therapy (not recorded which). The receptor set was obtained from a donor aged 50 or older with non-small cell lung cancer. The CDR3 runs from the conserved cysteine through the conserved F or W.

CDR3 protein: CASSYSRGLANSYNEQFF; J gene: TRBJ2-1; V gene: TRBV6-8
CDR3 protein: CASSWEGPDYGYTF; J gene: TRBJ1-2; V gene: TRBV6-2/TRBV6-3
CDR3 protein: CASSPGTESTGYTF; J gene: TRBJ1-2; V gene: TRBV6-4
CDR3 protein: CASSQERGGYEQYF; J gene: TRBJ2-7; V gene: TRBV4-2
CDR3 protein: CASSPTRGNTGELFF; J gene: TRBJ2-2; V gene: TRBV5-1
CDR3 protein: CASGYSGANVLTF; J gene: TRBJ2-6; V gene: TRBV12-3/TRBV12-4
CDR3 protein: CASSQGQGGYNEQFF; J gene: TRBJ2-1; V gene: TRBV6-1
CDR3 protein: CARSHRRDQPQHF; J gene: TRBJ1-5; V gene: TRBV28
CDR3 protein: CATSDSRRTGDYTQYF; J gene: TRBJ2-3; V gene: TRBV24-1
CDR3 protein: CASETGQYNSPLHF; J gene: TRBJ1-6; V gene: TRBV2
CDR3 protein: CAWSVAGRTNYGYTF; J gene: TRBJ1-2; V gene: TRBV30
CDR3 protein: CSARDSRLGLNEQFF; J gene: TRBJ2-1; V gene: TRBV20-1
CDR3 protein: CASSFWQGARDTQYF; J gene: TRBJ2-3; V gene: TRBV28
CDR3 protein: CASTLDSSYEQYF; J gene: TRBJ2-7; V gene: TRBV5-5
CDR3 protein: CASSQDPAGRYNEQFF; J gene: TRBJ2-1; V gene: TRBV4-3
CDR3 protein: CASSLVSNTGELFF; J gene: TRBJ2-2; V gene: TRBV11-2
CDR3 protein: CASSFEGRGYTF; J gene: TRBJ1-2; V gene: TRBV6-2/TRBV6-3